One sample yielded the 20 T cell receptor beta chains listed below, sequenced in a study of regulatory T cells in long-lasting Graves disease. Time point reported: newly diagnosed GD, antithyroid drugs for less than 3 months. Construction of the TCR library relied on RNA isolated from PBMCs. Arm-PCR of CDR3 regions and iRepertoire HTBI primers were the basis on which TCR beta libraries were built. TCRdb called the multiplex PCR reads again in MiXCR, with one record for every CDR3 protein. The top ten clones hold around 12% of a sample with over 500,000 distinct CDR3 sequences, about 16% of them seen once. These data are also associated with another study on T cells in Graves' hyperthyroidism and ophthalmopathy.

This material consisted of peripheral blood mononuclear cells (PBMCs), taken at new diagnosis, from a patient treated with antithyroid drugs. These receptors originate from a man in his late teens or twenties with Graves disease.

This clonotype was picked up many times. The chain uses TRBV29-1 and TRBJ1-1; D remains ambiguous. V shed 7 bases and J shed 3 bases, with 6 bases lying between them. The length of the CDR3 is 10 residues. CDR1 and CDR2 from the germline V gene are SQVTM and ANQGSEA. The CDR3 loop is CSGKYTEAFF. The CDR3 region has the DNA TGCAGCGGGAAGTACACTGAAGCTTTCTTT.

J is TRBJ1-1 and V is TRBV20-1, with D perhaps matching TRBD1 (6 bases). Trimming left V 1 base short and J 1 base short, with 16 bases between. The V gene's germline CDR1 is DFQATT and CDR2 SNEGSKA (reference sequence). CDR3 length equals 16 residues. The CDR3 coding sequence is TGCAGTGCTAGAGGGGGGGGGCGGGCGGCGAACACTGAAGCTTTCTTT. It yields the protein CSARGGGRAANTEAFF.

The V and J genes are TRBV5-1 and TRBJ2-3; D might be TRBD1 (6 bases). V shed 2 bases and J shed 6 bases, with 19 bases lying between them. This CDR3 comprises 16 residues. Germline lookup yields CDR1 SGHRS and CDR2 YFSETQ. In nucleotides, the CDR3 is TGCGCCAGCAGCTTATTTGGGGGCTCCGCGAGGGATACGCAGTATTTT. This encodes CASSLFGGSARDTQYF.

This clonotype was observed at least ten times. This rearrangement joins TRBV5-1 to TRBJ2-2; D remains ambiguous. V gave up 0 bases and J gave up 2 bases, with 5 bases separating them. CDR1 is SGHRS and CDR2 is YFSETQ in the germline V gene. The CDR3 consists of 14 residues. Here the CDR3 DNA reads TGCGCCAGCAGCTTGGTGGGAAACACCGGGGAGCTGTTTTTT. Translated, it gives CASSLVGNTGELFF.

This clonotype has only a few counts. Written as DNA, the CDR3 is TGCGCCAGCAGTGAAGGGGACAATGAGCAGTTCTTC. It specifies CASSEGDNEQFF. The V gene is TRBV10-1, the J gene TRBJ2-1; possible D gene TRBD1, 5 bases. The germline gives CDR1 WNHNN, CDR2 SYGVQD (reference sequence). This CDR3 spans 12 amino acids. Deletions cut 3 bases from V and 5 bases from J, with 5 bases between.

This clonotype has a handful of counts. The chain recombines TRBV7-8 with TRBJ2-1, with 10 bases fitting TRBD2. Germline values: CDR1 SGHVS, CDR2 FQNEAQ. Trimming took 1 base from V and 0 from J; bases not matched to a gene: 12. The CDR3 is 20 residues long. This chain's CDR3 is CASSLVPLAGVGSSYNEQFF. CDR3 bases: TGTGCCAGCAGCTTAGTCCCCCTAGCGGGAGTGGGGAGCTCCTACAATGAGCAGTTCTTC.

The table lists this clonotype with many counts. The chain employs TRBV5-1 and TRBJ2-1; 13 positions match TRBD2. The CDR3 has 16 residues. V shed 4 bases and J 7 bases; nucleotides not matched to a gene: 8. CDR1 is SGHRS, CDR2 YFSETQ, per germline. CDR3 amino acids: CASSLRLAGGGNEQFF. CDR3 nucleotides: TGCGCCAGCAGCCTCCGACTAGCGGGAGGAGGAAATGAGCAGTTCTTC.

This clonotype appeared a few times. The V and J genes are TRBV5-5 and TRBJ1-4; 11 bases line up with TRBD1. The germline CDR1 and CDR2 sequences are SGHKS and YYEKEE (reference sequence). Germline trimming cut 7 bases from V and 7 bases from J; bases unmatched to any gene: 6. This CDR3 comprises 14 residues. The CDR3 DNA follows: TGTGCCAGCGGCAAGGACAGGGGGCTTGAAAAACTGTTTTTT. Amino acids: CASGKDRGLEKLFF.

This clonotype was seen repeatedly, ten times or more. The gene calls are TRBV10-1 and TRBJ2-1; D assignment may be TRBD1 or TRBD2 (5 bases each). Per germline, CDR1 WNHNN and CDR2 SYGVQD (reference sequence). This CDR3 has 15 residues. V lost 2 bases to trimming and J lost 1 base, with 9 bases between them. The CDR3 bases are TGCGCCAGCAGTGAGGGGGACGAATCCTACAATGAGCAGTTCTTC. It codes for CASSEGDESYNEQFF.

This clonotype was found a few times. CDR3 coding DNA: TGTGCCAGCGGACAGGAACAGCCCCAGCATTTT. It codes for CASGQEQPQHF. V is TRBV25-1 and J is TRBJ1-5; TRBD1 aligns across 7 bases. J gave up 7 bases and V 8 bases, and 2 bases lay outside the gene matches. The CDR3 extends over 11 amino acids. Germline lookup yields CDR1 MGHDK and CDR2 SYGVNS.

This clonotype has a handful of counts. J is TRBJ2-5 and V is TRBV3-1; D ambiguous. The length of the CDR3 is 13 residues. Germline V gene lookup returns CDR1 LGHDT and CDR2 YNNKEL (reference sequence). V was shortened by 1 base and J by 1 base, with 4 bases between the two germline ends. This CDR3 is CASSQGAQETQYF. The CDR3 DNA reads TGTGCCAGCAGCCAAGGTGCCCAAGAGACCCAGTACTTC.

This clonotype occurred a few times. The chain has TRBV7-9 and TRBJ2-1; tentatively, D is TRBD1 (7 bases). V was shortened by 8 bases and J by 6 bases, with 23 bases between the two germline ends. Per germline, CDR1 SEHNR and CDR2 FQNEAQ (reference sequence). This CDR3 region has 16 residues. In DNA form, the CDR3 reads TGTGCCAGCGGAGGACGGGCTGCAGGGGGGCCCAATGAGCAGTTCTTC. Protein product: CASGGRAAGGPNEQFF.

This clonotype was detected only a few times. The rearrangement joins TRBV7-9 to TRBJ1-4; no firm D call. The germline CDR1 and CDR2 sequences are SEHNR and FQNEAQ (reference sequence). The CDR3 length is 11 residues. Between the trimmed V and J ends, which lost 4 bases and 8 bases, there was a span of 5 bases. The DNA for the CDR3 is TGTGCCAGCAGCTCGGACGAAAAACTGTTTTTT. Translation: CASSSDEKLFF.

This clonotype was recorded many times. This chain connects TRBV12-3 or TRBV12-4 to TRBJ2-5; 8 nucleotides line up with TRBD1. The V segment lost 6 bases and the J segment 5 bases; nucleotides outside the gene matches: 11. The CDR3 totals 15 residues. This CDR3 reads CASSPARGQWETQYF. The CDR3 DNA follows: TGTGCCAGCAGCCCCGCCAGGGGGCAGTGGGAGACCCAGTACTTC.

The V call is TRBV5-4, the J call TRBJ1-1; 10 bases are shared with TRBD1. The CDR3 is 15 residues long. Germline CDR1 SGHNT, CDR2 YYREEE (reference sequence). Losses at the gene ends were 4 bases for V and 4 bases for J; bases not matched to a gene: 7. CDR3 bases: TGTGCCAGCAGCCACCAGAGGACAGGGGGCACTGAAGCTTTCTTT. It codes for CASSHQRTGGTEAFF.

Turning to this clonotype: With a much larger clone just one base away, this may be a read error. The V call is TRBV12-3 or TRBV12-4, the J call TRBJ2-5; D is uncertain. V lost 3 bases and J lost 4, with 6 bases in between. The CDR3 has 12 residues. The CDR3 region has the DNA TGTGCCAGCAGTTTGGTGGTAGAGACCCAGTACTTC. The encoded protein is CASSLVVETQYF.

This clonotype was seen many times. Here the CDR3 reads CSARVAGEQFF. The CDR3 nucleotides are TGCAGTGCTAGAGTAGCGGGAGAGCAGTTCTTC. The V and J genes are TRBV20-1 and TRBJ2-1; 8 bases map to TRBD2. The CDR3 spans 11 residues. Per germline, CDR1 DFQATT and CDR2 SNEGSKA (reference sequence). Losses at the gene ends were 1 base for V and 10 bases for J; bases not matched to a gene: 0.

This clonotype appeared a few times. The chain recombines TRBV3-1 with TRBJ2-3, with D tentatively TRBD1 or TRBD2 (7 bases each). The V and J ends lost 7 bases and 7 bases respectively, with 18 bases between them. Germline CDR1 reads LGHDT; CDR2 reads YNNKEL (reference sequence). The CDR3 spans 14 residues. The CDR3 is CASTRGGVLNTQYF. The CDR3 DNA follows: TGTGCCAGCACCAGGGGGGGAGTCCTGAATACGCAGTATTTT.

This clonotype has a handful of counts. The CDR3 is CSVEEESGGEKLFF. The CDR3 nucleotides read TGCAGCGTTGAAGAGGAGTCAGGGGGGGAAAAACTGTTTTTT. The genes are TRBV29-1 and TRBJ1-4; 7 nucleotides align to TRBD1. The V gene's germline CDR1 is SQVTM and CDR2 ANQGSEA. CDR3 length: 14 amino acids. J gave up 8 bases and V 0 bases, and 6 bases lay outside the gene matches.

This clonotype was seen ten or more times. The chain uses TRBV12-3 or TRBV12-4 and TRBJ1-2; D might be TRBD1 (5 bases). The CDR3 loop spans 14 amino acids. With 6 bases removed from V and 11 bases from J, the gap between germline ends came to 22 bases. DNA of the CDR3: TGTGCCAGCAGCCAACTCTCAAGGGGCCTAGGTTACACCTTC. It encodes CASSQLSRGLGYTF.